One sample yielded the 23 T cell receptor beta chains listed below, sequenced in a study of blood T cell repertoires in COVID-19. TCRdb's copy holds only in-frame clones and misses some; the assay was immunoSEQ multiplex PCR. The sample records 170,000 or so clones, 80% to 85% being singletons. Sequenced material: peripheral blood. The origin of the receptors is a woman in her 70s with COVID-19, enrolled during active disease.

The V gene is TRBV24-1, the J gene TRBJ1-5; D is ambiguous. Looked up from germline, CDR1 is KGHDR and CDR2 is SFDVKD. This CDR3 region has 14 residues. V was shortened by 3 bases and J by 5 bases, with 10 bases between the two germline ends. The CDR3: CATSDNRGYQPQHF. The CDR3, as DNA: TGTGCCACCAGTGATAACCGAGGGTATCAGCCCCAGCATTTT.

The rearrangement uses TRBV7-3 and TRBJ2-1; 14 bases line up with TRBD2. Germline V gene data show CDR1 as SGHTA and CDR2 as FQGTGA. V shed 4 bases, J shed 10 bases, and the junction held 6 bases outside the gene matches. The CDR3 length is 15 residues. CDR3: CASSSGLAGVGEQFF. In DNA form, the CDR3 reads TGTGCCAGCAGCTCGGGACTAGCGGGAGTAGGCGAGCAGTTCTTC. The full variable domain, rest sourced from reference TRBV7-3 and TRBJ2-1, is GAGVSQTPSNKVTEKGKYVELRCDPISGHTALYWYRQSLGQGPEFLIYFQGTGAADDSGLPNDRFFAVRPEGSVSTLKIQRTERGDSAVYLCASSSGLAGVGEQFFGPGTRLTVL.

The CDR3 DNA is TGCGCCAGCAGCTTGGGACTACACCTCACCTACGAGCAGTACTTC. Encoded protein: CASSLGLHLTYEQYF. J is TRBJ2-7 and V is TRBV5-1, with D perhaps matching TRBD2 (5 bases). V shed 0 bases and J shed 2 bases, with 12 bases lying between them. Germline V gives CDR1 SGHRS, CDR2 YFSETQ. This CDR3 region has 15 residues.

The J gene is TRBJ2-1, the V gene TRBV9; 7 bases match TRBD2. Trimming cost V 0 bases and J 7 bases; bases outside gene matches: 13. The length of the CDR3 is 17 residues. Germline V gives CDR1 SGDLS, CDR2 YYNGEE. Written as DNA, the CDR3 is TGTGCCAGCAGCGTAGCGGGACTAAGCCTCGGGGGAAATGAGCAGTTCTTC. As protein: CASSVAGLSLGGNEQFF.

The gene calls are TRBV19 and TRBJ1-2; 8 bases align to TRBD1. The V segment lost 6 bases and the J segment 5 bases; nucleotides outside the gene matches: 14. The CDR3 sequence is 16 residues long. The germline gives CDR1 LNHDA, CDR2 SQIVND (reference sequence). The CDR3 sequence: CASSYNTGTGGYGYTF. For the CDR3, the DNA is TGTGCCAGTAGCTATAACACCGGGACAGGCGGTTATGGCTACACCTTC.

This sequence joins TRBV18 and TRBJ1-3; 7 nucleotides agree with TRBD1. The CDR3 extends over 15 amino acids. CDR1 and CDR2 (germline): KGHSH, LQKENI. After removal of 4 bases from V and 2 bases from J, the junction contained 5 bases not matched to a gene. The CDR3 reads CASSLVGQAGNTIYF. Here the CDR3 DNA reads TGTGCCAGCTCACTAGTCGGACAGGCTGGAAACACCATATATTTT. Based on the CDR3 plus reference TRBV18 and TRBJ1-3, the full variable domain is NAGVMQNPRHLVRRRGQEARLRCSPMKGHSHVYWYRQLPEEGLKFMVYLQKENIIDESGMPKERFSAEFPKEGPSILRIQQVVRGDSAAYFCASSLVGQAGNTIYFGEGSWLTVV.

The chain uses TRBV18 and TRBJ2-3, with 8 bases identical to TRBD1. The CDR3 extends over 16 amino acids. Trimming at V came to 6 bases and at J to 0 bases, leaving 8 bases not matched to a gene. Germline V gene data show CDR1 as KGHSH and CDR2 as LQKENI. The DNA of the CDR3 is TGTGCCAGCTCCCGGGACAGGCAAGCTAGCACAGATACGCAGTATTTT. Translating it yields CASSRDRQASTDTQYF.

This clone was detected only a few times. The chain combines TRBV3-1 (or the pseudogene TRBV3-2) with TRBJ2-2; 10 bases are a match to TRBD2. Germline CDR1 and CDR2: LGHDT and YNNKEL (reference sequence). V was pared by 0 bases and J by 6 bases, with 7 bases of the junction left unmatched. The CDR3 has 17 amino acids. This CDR3 reads CASSQDRSGREPGELFF. The CDR3 DNA follows: TGTGCCAGCAGCCAAGATAGGAGCGGGAGGGAGCCCGGGGAGCTGTTTTTT.

V and J are TRBV19 and TRBJ2-3; 9 bases agree with TRBD1. The V segment lost 6 bases and the J segment 1 base; nucleotides outside the gene matches: 2. The CDR3 consists of 14 residues. Germline V gene lookup returns CDR1 LNHDA and CDR2 SQIVND (reference sequence). The CDR3 spells CASRWTGGTDTQYF. The CDR3 DNA is TGTGCCAGTAGGTGGACAGGGGGCACAGATACGCAGTATTTT.

The chain employs TRBV5-1 and TRBJ2-1, with TRBD2 identical over 8 bases. The length of the CDR3 is 15 residues. From germline, CDR1 is SGHRS and CDR2 YFSETQ. The junction had 7 bases not matched to a gene; V was cut back by 2 bases and J by 6 bases. CDR3 amino acids: CASSFLSGNGNEQFF. The CDR3 coding sequence is TGCGCCAGCAGCTTCCTTAGCGGGAATGGCAATGAGCAGTTCTTC.

The V call is TRBV5-1, the J call TRBJ1-3, with D possibly matching TRBD1 (5 bases). V gave up 7 bases and J gave up 2 bases, with 10 bases separating them. This CDR3 has 13 amino acids. Germline assignment: CDR1 SGHRS and CDR2 YFSETQ. The CDR3 region has the DNA TGCGCCAGCCGACAGAATACTGGAAACACCATATATTTT. Translating gives CASRQNTGNTIYF.

This clone was seen many times. The chain is built from TRBV20-1 and TRBJ1-2; a possible D gene is TRBD1 (5 bases). Trimming removed 6 bases from V and 7 bases from J, with 12 bases in between. Germline V gives CDR1 DFQATT, CDR2 SNEGSKA (reference sequence). The CDR3 covers 11 residues. The CDR3 spells CSAQERGGYTF. The DNA for the CDR3 is TGCAGTGCACAGGAAAGGGGTGGCTACACCTTC.

The chain joins TRBV28 to TRBJ1-3; 8 bases are a match to TRBD1. This CDR3 is built from 15 residues. Unmatched junction bases numbered 4, after V lost 3 bases and J lost 3 bases. Germline loops: CDR1 MDHEN, CDR2 SYDVKM. The DNA for the CDR3 is TGTGCCAGCAGTTTGGACAGGGCCAATGGAAACACCATATATTTT. Translation gives CASSLDRANGNTIYF.

This chain joins TRBV7-2 and TRBJ2-2; perhaps TRBD2 as D (5 bases). V gave up 8 bases and J gave up 4 bases, with 14 bases separating them. This CDR3 spans 14 amino acids. Germline CDR1 reads SGHTA; CDR2 reads FQGNSA. Here the CDR3 reads CASCNYRGTGELFF. The CDR3 DNA is TGTGCCAGCTGCAATTACCGGGGCACCGGGGAGCTGTTTTTT.

The chain carries TRBV4-2 and TRBJ2-4; no firm D call. This CDR3 comprises 13 residues. The ends were cut back, 0 bases at V and 7 bases at J, with 7 bases in the middle. Germline values: CDR1 LGHNA, CDR2 YNFKEQ. The CDR3 sequence is CASSQEVRNIQYF. The CDR3 bases are TGTGCCAGCAGCCAAGAGGTTCGGAACATTCAGTACTTC.

This clone was seen only once. The chain combines TRBV18 with TRBJ2-7; no clear D. Germline loops: CDR1 KGHSH, CDR2 LQKENI. CDR3 length equals 14 residues. Trimming left V 7 bases short and J 6 bases short, with 19 bases between. CDR3 in amino acids: CASCPELFCSEQYF. CDR3 coding DNA: TGTGCCAGCTGCCCGGAACTATTTTGTAGCGAGCAGTACTTC.

V gene TRBV28 combines with J gene TRBJ1-2; the D gene is possibly TRBD1 (6 bases). CDR3 length: 14 residues. Germline V gene sequence: CDR1 MDHEN, CDR2 SYDVKM. With 5 bases removed from V and 7 bases from J, the gap between germline ends came to 17 bases. The CDR3 nucleotides read TGTGCCAGCAGTCTTCCGGGACACCCTGCTGGCTACACCTTC. It encodes CASSLPGHPAGYTF.

The chain uses TRBV27 and TRBJ2-5; a possible D gene is TRBD2 (6 bases). Germline assignment: CDR1 MNHEY and CDR2 SMNVEV (reference sequence). The CDR3 is 14 amino acids. V gave up 2 bases and J gave up 5 bases, with 12 bases separating them. The DNA for the CDR3 is TGTGCCAGCAGTTTAGGGCGGGGAAGTGAGACCCAGTACTTC. This translates into CASSLGRGSETQYF.

The rearrangement links TRBV5-1 to TRBJ2-7; 9 nucleotides match TRBD2. The CDR3 runs to 16 residues. V lost 2 bases, J lost 4 bases, and 10 bases stayed unmatched. The germline V gene encodes CDR1 SGHRS and CDR2 YFSETQ. The CDR3 sequence is CASSFGAGGGTYEQYF. As DNA, the CDR3 is TGCGCCAGCAGCTTCGGGGCGGGAGGGGGTACTTACGAGCAGTACTTC.

This clone occurred many times. The rearrangement joins TRBV5-1 to TRBJ2-1, with TRBD2 matching over 11 bases. CDR1 and CDR2 from the germline V gene are SGHRS and YFSETQ. The CDR3 runs 17 residues. Trimming at V came to 0 bases and at J to 9 bases, leaving 11 bases not matched to a gene. The CDR3 protein is CASSLGFGSGRGVEQFF. The CDR3 nucleotides read TGCGCCAGCAGCTTGGGATTCGGTAGCGGGAGGGGTGTTGAGCAGTTCTTC. Drawing the rest from reference TRBV5-1 and TRBJ2-1, the complete variable domain is KAGVTQTPRYLIKTRGQQVTLSCSPISGHRSVSWYQQTPGQGLQFLFEYFSETQRNKGNFPGRFSGRQFSNSRSEMNVSTLELGDSALYLCASSLGFGSGRGVEQFFGPGTRLTVL.

This chain joins TRBV19 and TRBJ2-1; D unresolved. Germline loops: CDR1 LNHDA, CDR2 SQIVND (reference sequence). Trimming removed 6 bases from V and 8 bases from J, with 11 bases in between. CDR3 length: 12 residues. CDR3 amino acids: CASSGYTDEQFF. The CDR3 DNA sequence: TGTGCCAGTAGCGGTTATACGGATGAGCAGTTCTTC.

In DNA form, the CDR3 reads TGTGCCAGCAGCTTAGTAGCGGGAGGGTGGGATACGCAGTATTTT. It is translated as CASSLVAGGWDTQYF. This sequence joins TRBV7-2 and TRBJ2-3; 11 bases match TRBD2. The CDR3 sequence is 15 residues long. Germline V gives CDR1 SGHTA, CDR2 FQGNSA. The trim removed 1 base at V and 6 bases at J, leaving 3 bases unmatched.

This clone was detected once. The genes are TRBV7-9 and TRBJ2-7; weak D call: TRBD1 (5 bases). Germline CDR1 SEHNR, CDR2 FQNEAQ (reference sequence). V was clipped by 3 bases and J by 2 bases, with 14 bases between them. CDR3 length: 15 residues. CDR3 protein: CASSLQQGPTYEQYF. For the CDR3, the DNA is TGTGCCAGCAGCTTGCAGCAGGGCCCGACCTACGAGCAGTACTTC.